The sequence of this TCR beta chain was determined in a study of blood T cell repertoires in COVID-19. Study-wide context: Researchers got acute and convalescent COVID-19 samples from the United States, Italy and Spain.

Assay: immunoSEQ multiplex PCR; the TCRdb copy retains only in-frame clones and omits some. The data contain approximately 160,000 clones, approximately 85% of them singletons. Sequencing input: peripheral blood. This sequence was found in a man aged 55 to 70 who had recovered from COVID-19.

CDR3 residues: CASSQSGQGTDTQYF. In DNA, the CDR3 is TGTGCCAGCAGCCAGTCGGGACAGGGGACAGATACGCAGTATTTT. The chain is built from TRBV7-2 and TRBJ2-3; TRBD1 aligns across 10 bases. CDR1 and CDR2 (germline): SGHTA, FQGNSA. V dropped 5 bases and J dropped 3; count of bases not matched to a gene: 5. CDR3 length equals 15 residues.